Here is one T cell receptor beta chain with its context. Antigen specificity is unknown. This specimen comes from a study of siplizumab effects on memory and regulatory T cells. Overall study findings and caveats: A major contribution to the alloresponse seemed to be made by naive T cells, which seemed more diverse than memory cells.

From germline, CDR1 is LNHDA and CDR2 SQIVND (reference sequence). This CDR3 spans 14 amino acids. Deletions cut 3 bases from V and 0 bases from J, with 8 bases between. Method: immunoSEQ multiplex PCR; TCRdb's copy keeps in-frame clones and lacks some. Of some 100,000 clones in the sample, 90% to 95% were seen once. This chain links TRBV19 with TRBJ1-1; tentatively, D is TRBD1 (5 bases). Sequenced material: Tregs sorted from blood. This TCR was sampled from a human donor in good health. The DNA of the CDR3 is TGTGCCAGTAGTATCGACAGTCTGAACACTGAAGCTTTCTTT. As protein: CASSIDSLNTEAFF. Supplemented by reference TRBV19 and TRBJ1-1, the full variable domain reads DGGITQSPKYLFRKEGQNVTLSCEQNLNHDAMYWYRQDPGQGLRLIYYSQIVNDFQKGDIAEGYSVSREKKESFPLTVTSAQKNPTAFYLCASSIDSLNTEAFFGQGTRLTVV.